Below are 18 T cell receptor beta chains sequenced from a single sample in a study of cytotoxic CD8 clonotypes in ibrutinib-treated CLL. Profiled with immunoSEQ multiplex PCR; TCRdb holds only in-frame clones, not every one. This table has about 270,000 clones, approximately 79% appearing once. Material: PBMCs, obtained at disease progression, from a patient treated with ibrutinib. The receptor set was obtained from a human donor with chronic lymphocytic leukemia.

This sequence joins TRBV30 and TRBJ2-1; the match to TRBD2 covers 13 bases. V shed 6 bases, J shed 3 bases, and the junction held 11 bases outside the gene matches. The germline V gene encodes CDR1 GTSNPN and CDR2 SVGIG (reference sequence). The CDR3 extends over 17 amino acids. CDR3 protein: CACTTSGGASFYNEQFF. The CDR3, as DNA: TGTGCCTGTACCACTAGCGGGGGGGCGTCTTTCTACAATGAGCAGTTCTTC.

The chain joins TRBV19 to TRBJ1-1, with D hard to call. Trimming removed 7 bases from V and 4 bases from J, with 16 bases in between. The CDR3 sequence is 14 residues long. Germline CDR1 LNHDA, CDR2 SQIVND (reference sequence). The CDR3 DNA follows: TGTGCCAGTACCACGGGAGCGGCGTCCACTGAAGCTTTCTTT. Translating it yields CASTTGAASTEAFF.

This clone was seen just once. The chain has TRBV11-2 and TRBJ1-2; a possible D gene is TRBD1 (5 bases). V was cut by 1 base and J by 7 bases, with 13 bases left in between. Per germline, CDR1 SGHAT and CDR2 FQNNGV. CDR3 length: 14 residues. CDR3 protein: CASSLGWGPSGYTF. Here the CDR3 DNA reads TGTGCCAGCAGCTTAGGTTGGGGACCGTCTGGCTACACCTTC.

This clone was observed a few times. CDR3 residues: CASSLGFKLETQYF. DNA for the CDR3: TGCGCCAGCAGCTTGGGATTTAAGTTGGAGACCCAGTACTTC. The chain has TRBV5-1 and TRBJ2-5; D unresolved. The V gene lost 0 bases and the J gene lost 5 bases, with 11 bases spanning the gap. The germline V gene has CDR1 SGHRS and CDR2 YFSETQ. The CDR3 runs 14 residues.

With regard to this clone: The same CDR3 is also encoded by other DNA sequences in this sample. This sequence joins TRBV9 and TRBJ1-2; D call uncertain. Germline loops: CDR1 SGDLS, CDR2 YYNGEE. The CDR3 covers 14 residues. V lost 0 bases and J 0 bases, leaving 6 bases between the germline ends. The chain's CDR3 is CASSVGTANYGYTF. The CDR3 bases are TGTGCCAGCAGCGTAGGAACAGCTAACTATGGCTACACCTTC.

The chain recombines TRBV6-5 with TRBJ2-2, with TRBD1 as a possible D gene (6 bases). The CDR3 extends over 13 amino acids. The V gene's germline CDR1 is MNHEY and CDR2 SVGAGI. Trimming left V 8 bases short and J 4 bases short, with 11 bases between. The CDR3 nucleotides read TGTGCCAGCCGGGACATAGTCACCGGGGAGCTGTTTTTT. It translates to CASRDIVTGELFF.

This rearrangement joins TRBV28 to TRBJ2-7; D could derive from TRBD1 or TRBD2 (5 bases each). From germline, CDR1 is MDHEN and CDR2 SYDVKM. The CDR3 totals 14 residues. V lost 2 bases, J lost 6 bases, and 14 bases lay in between. The CDR3 spells CASSLPSGTGEQYF. For the CDR3, the DNA is TGTGCCAGCAGTTTACCTTCAGGGACCGGCGAGCAGTACTTC.

The chain has TRBV21-1 and TRBJ1-1; TRBD1 is the table's D call and was not checked against the DNA. TRBV21-1 is a pseudogene. There are 13 residues in the CDR3. CDR3 coding DNA: TGTGCCAGCAGCAGACAGGAAAACACTGAAGCTTTCTTT. Amino acid sequence: CASSRQENTEAFF.

This clone was seen more than once but under ten times. V usage is TRBV4-1 and J usage is TRBJ2-7, with D possibly matching TRBD2 (5 bases). The CDR3 runs 14 residues. Germline CDR1 MGHRA, CDR2 YSYEKL. Trimming took off 1 base at V and 3 bases at J, with 10 bases between the two ends. CDR3: CASSQAEADYEQYF. Written as DNA, the CDR3 is TGCGCCAGCAGCCAAGCGGAGGCGGACTACGAGCAGTACTTC.

This sequence joins TRBV28 and TRBJ2-5, with 8 bases aligning to TRBD1. The CDR3 has 15 residues. The J segment lost 0 bases and the V segment lost 4 bases, leaving 4 bases of the junction unmatched. From germline, CDR1 is MDHEN and CDR2 SYDVKM. CDR3 nucleotide sequence: TGTGCCAGCAGTTGGGCAGGGGGCGACCAAGAGACCCAGTACTTC. Its protein product is CASSWAGGDQETQYF.

This chain joins TRBV5-8 and TRBJ2-5; either TRBD1 or TRBD2 may fit D (5 bases each). The V gene's germline CDR1 is SGHTS and CDR2 YDEGEE. The CDR3 spans 14 residues. The V end lost 5 bases, the J end lost 7 bases, and 18 bases lay between the germline ends. The CDR3 bases are TGTGCCAGCAGTCTGGGGACGTACCAAAGGACCCAGTACTTC. Its translation: CASSLGTYQRTQYF.

V gene TRBV18 combines with J gene TRBJ1-4; D unclear. There are 14 residues in the CDR3. V lost 3 bases and J lost 8, with 13 bases in between. From germline, CDR1 is KGHSH and CDR2 LQKENI. The CDR3 reads CASSPAGLGEKLFF. CDR3 in DNA: TGTGCCAGCTCACCCGCTGGACTGGGGGAAAAACTGTTTTTT.

The J gene is TRBJ1-2, the V gene TRBV6-5; 7 nucleotides match TRBD1. The CDR3 is 13 amino acids. Germline V lookup: CDR1 MNHEY, CDR2 SVGAGI. V gave up 2 bases and J gave up 8 bases; unmatched junction bases: 5. The CDR3 region is CASSYRDSRGYTF. For the CDR3, the DNA is TGTGCCAGCAGTTACCGGGACAGTCGCGGCTACACCTTC.

The chain couples TRBV18 to TRBJ1-5; TRBD1 agrees at 8 bases. V shed 2 bases, J shed 2 bases, and the junction held 8 bases outside the gene matches. The germline V gene has CDR1 KGHSH and CDR2 LQKENI. The CDR3 is 17 amino acids. The CDR3 loop reads CASSPMAGGVGNQPQHF. CDR3 nucleotides: TGTGCCAGCTCACCAATGGCAGGGGGCGTCGGCAATCAGCCCCAGCATTTT.

In DNA form, the CDR3 reads TGTGCCAGCAGTCCCCAGGGGGCGCGCTACGAGCAGTACTTC. Its translation: CASSPQGARYEQYF. The J gene is TRBJ2-7, the V gene TRBV27; 8 bases are a match to TRBD1. Germline values: CDR1 MNHEY, CDR2 SMNVEV (reference sequence). The CDR3 loop spans 14 amino acids. V shed 5 bases and J 3 bases; nucleotides not matched to a gene: 6.

The rearrangement joins TRBV25-1 to TRBJ2-7; no definite D call. Trimming removed 3 bases at V and 2 bases at J, with 8 bases between. The CDR3 spans 13 residues. CDR1 MGHDK and CDR2 SYGVNS come from the germline V gene. The CDR3 DNA sequence: TGTGCCAGCAGTGAGCCCGACGCCTACGAGCAGTACTTC. Residues: CASSEPDAYEQYF.

This chain connects TRBV6-4 to TRBJ2-7; perhaps TRBD1 as D (6 bases). The CDR3 length is 14 residues. The germline V gene encodes CDR1 MRHNA and CDR2 SNTAGT. With 3 bases removed from V and 2 bases from J, the gap between germline ends came to 11 bases. The CDR3 protein is CASSEQGGPYEQYF. CDR3 nucleotide sequence: TGTGCCAGCAGTGAACAGGGTGGACCCTACGAGCAGTACTTC.

The chain carries TRBV4-2 and TRBJ2-1; 8 nucleotides line up with TRBD1. In germline, CDR1 is LGHNA, CDR2 YNFKEQ. V dropped 4 bases and J dropped 8; count of bases not matched to a gene: 7. The CDR3 covers 14 residues. The CDR3 reads CASSPRQGLDEQFF. CDR3 DNA: TGTGCCAGCAGCCCCCGACAGGGGCTCGATGAGCAGTTCTTC.